This T cell receptor beta chain was sequenced in a study of persistence of HIV-infected CD4 T cells. Study observations and caveats: Proviral oligoclonality tracked with TCR oligoclonality within the same sorted cells.

Note on this clone: Its antigen is unknown.

An overlapping HIV-1 Gag peptide pool stimulated these cells at about 0.94 ug/peptide/mL. Sorting selected CD4+ T cells upregulating both CD40 ligand and CD69. PBMCs were depleted of CD8+ T cells before stimulation. V was trimmed by 5 bases and J by 6 bases, leaving 14 bases between them. Germline CDR1 reads SGHTA; CDR2 reads FQGTGA. The CDR3 has 14 residues. This was the immunoSEQ version 4 assay in survey mode. The assay was immunoSEQ multiplex PCR, and TCRdb's table has in-frame clones only and misses some. The top ten clones hold about 1.8% of a sample with around 26,000 clones, around two thirds of them seen once.

The V gene is TRBV7-3, the J gene TRBJ2-1; weak D call: TRBD2 (6 bases). The sequences come from CD4+ T cells sorted from PBMCs after approximately 19-hour stimulation, collected from a patient who received antiretroviral therapy. The clonotype originates from an adult man with HIV who was CMV-seropositive. In DNA, the CDR3 is TGTGCCAGCAGCCCGAGGGGAGGTCTCAATGAGCAGTTCTTC. It translates to CASSPRGGLNEQFF.